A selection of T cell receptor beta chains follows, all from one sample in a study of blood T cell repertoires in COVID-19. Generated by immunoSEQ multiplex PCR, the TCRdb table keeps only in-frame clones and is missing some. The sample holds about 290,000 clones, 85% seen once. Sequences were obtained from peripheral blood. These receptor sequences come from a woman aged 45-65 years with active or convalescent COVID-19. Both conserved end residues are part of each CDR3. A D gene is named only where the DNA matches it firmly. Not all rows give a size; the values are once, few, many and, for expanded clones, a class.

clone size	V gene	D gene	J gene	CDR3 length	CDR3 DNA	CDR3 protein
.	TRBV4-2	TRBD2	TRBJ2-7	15	TGTGCCAGCAGCCAAGGTGGCCTAGCGGACTACGAGCAGTACTTC	CASSQGGLADYEQYF
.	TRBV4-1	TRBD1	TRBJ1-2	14	TGCGCCAGCAGCCAAGCCGGGACAGGCTATGGCTACACCTTC	CASSQAGTGYGYTF
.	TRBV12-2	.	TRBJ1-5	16	TGTGCAAGTCGCTTAGAGCCCGGTTATGGCAATCAGCCCCAGCATTTT	CASRLEPGYGNQPQHF
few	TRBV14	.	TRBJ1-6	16	TGTGCCAGCAGCCGGGGCTTACAGGGCAGGGATTCACCCCTCCACTTT	CASSRGLQGRDSPLHF
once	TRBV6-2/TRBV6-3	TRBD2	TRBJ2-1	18	TGTGCCAGCAGCCCCAGGTGGACTAGCGGGAAATCCTACAATGAGCAGTTCTTC	CASSPRWTSGKSYNEQFF
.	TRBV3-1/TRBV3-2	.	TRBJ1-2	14	TGTGCCAGCAGCCCCCGGGAGGGGAGCTATGGCTACACCTTC	CASSPREGSYGYTF
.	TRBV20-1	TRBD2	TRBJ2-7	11	TGCAGTGCTAGCGGGAGGGGGGAGCAGTACTTC	CSASGRGEQYF
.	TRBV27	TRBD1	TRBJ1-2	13	TGTGCCAGCAGTCTCAACAGGGGCGGAGGCTACACCTTC	CASSLNRGGGYTF
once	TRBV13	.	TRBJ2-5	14	TGTGCCAGCAGCCCCGCTCACGGGAAAGAGACCCAGTACTTC	CASSPAHGKETQYF
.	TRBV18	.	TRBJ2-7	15	TGTGCCAGCTCACCAGGGCACGGGAGCTCCTACGAGCAGTACTTC	CASSPGHGSSYEQYF
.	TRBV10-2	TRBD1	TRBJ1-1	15	TGCGCCAGCAGTGGCCCGACAGGGGCGAGCACTGAAGCTTTCTTT	CASSGPTGASTEAFF
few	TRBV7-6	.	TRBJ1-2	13	TGTGCCAGCAGCTTAGGTAGCGGGTATGGCTACACCTTC	CASSLGSGYGYTF
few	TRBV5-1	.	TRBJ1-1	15	TGCGCCAGCAGCTTCGGACACCCACAGGACACTGAAGCTTTCTTT	CASSFGHPQDTEAFF
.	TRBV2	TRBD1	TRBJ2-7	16	TGTGCCAGCAGTGGCCCCAGACAGGGAAGGGCTCACGAGCAGTACTTC	CASSGPRQGRAHEQYF
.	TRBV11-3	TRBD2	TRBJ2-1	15	TGTGCCAGCAGCTTCGTAGCGGGAGGGTTCAATGAGCAGTTCTTC	CASSFVAGGFNEQFF
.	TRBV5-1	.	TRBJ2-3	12	TGCGCCAGCAGCTCAGTGTCTGAAACGCAGTATTTT	CASSSVSETQYF
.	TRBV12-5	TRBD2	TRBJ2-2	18	TGTGCTAGTGGTTTTCGAGGTCGACTAGCGGGGAACACCGGGGAGCTGTTTTTT	CASGFRGRLAGNTGELFF
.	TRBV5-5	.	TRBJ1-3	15	TGTGCCAGCAGCATGGGACGGAGCTCTGGAAACACCATATATTTT	CASSMGRSSGNTIYF
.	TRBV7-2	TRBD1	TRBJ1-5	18	TGTGCCAGCAGCGGGACAGGGGAATGGGGGCCTAACGGTCAGCCCCAGCATTTT	CASSGTGEWGPNGQPQHF
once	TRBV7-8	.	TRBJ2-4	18	TGTGCCAGCAGCTTATATCTCATTGGTAGCGGAGCCAAAAACATTCAGTACTTC	CASSLYLIGSGAKNIQYF
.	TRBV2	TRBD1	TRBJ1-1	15	TGTGCCAGGCTGGGACAGGGGCGCCGGGGCACTGAAGCTTTCTTT	CARLGQGRRGTEAFF
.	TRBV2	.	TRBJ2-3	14	TGTGCCAGCAGTGGGCAAATCAGCACAGATACGCAGTATTTT	CASSGQISTDTQYF
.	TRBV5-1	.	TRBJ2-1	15	TGCGCCAGCAGCTTGGTGGCAGACTTCAACAATGAGCAGTTCTTC	CASSLVADFNNEQFF
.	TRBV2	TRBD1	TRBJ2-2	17	TGTGCCAGCAGTGAAATCGGACAGGCGTTGAACACCGGGGAGCTGTTTTTT	CASSEIGQALNTGELFF
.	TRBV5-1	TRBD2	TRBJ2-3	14	TGCGCCACCAAACTAGCGGGAGCTAGAGATACGCAGTATTTT	CATKLAGARDTQYF
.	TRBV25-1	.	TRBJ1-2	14	TGTGCCAGCAGCCCGGGGGGCTTTAACTATGGCTACACCTTC	CASSPGGFNYGYTF
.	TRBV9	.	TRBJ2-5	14	TGTGCCAGCAGCGTAGATGTGGGAGCGGGGACCCAGTACTTC	CASSVDVGAGTQYF
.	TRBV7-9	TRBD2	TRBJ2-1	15	TGTGCCAGCAGCTCTGCGGGAGGCGTTTTCAATGAGCAGTTCTTC	CASSSAGGVFNEQFF
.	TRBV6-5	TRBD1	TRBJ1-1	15	TGTGCCAGCAGCTTAACAGGGGGCGTATTTACTGAAGCTTTCTTT	CASSLTGGVFTEAFF
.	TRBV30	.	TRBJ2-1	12	TGTGCCTGGAGCGCCTCGGACAATGAGCAGTTCTTC	CAWSASDNEQFF
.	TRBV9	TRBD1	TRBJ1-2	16	TGTGCCAGCAGCGTAGGCTCGAACAGGGGGCTCTATGGCTACACCTTC	CASSVGSNRGLYGYTF
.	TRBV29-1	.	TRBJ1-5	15	TGCAGCGCTGGTCGCAGGGTAAGGGGAAATCAGCCCCAGCATTTT	CSAGRRVRGNQPQHF
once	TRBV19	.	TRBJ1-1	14	TGTGCCAGTAGCCTGACAGGAGCGAACACTGAAGCTTTCTTT	CASSLTGANTEAFF
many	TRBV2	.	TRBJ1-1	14	TGTGCCAGCAGCGACAGGCGGACGGGAACTGAAGCTTTCTTT	CASSDRRTGTEAFF
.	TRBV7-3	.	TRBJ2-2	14	TGTGCCAGCAGCCCGGACTCAAACACCGGGGAGCTGTTTTTT	CASSPDSNTGELFF
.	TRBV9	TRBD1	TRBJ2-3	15	TGTGCCAGCAGCGAGGCACAGGGGGCCACAGATACGCAGTATTTT	CASSEAQGATDTQYF
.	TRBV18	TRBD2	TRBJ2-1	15	TGTGCCAGCTCTCTAAAGGTAGCGGGAGTGAATGAGCAGTTCTTC	CASSLKVAGVNEQFF
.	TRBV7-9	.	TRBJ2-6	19	TGTGCCAGCAGCTTTCGCCGGAGGCAGGGGTTATCTGGGGCCAACGTCCTGACTTTC	CASSFRRRQGLSGANVLTF
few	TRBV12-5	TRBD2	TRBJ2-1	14	TGTGCTAGTGGTTTGCCGACGGGGGGATACCTGCAGTTCTTC	CASGLPTGGYLQFF
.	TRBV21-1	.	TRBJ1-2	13	TGTGCCAGCAGCAAGGACAGGGCGGGGGGCTACACCTTC	CASSKDRAGGYTF
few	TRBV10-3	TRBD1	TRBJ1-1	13	TGTGCCATCAAAGAGGGGGCGGGCACTGAAGCTTTCTTT	CAIKEGAGTEAFF
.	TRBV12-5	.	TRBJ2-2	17	TGTGCTAGTGGTTTGGAAGTAGGCCTAGCGCGCACCGGGGAGCTGTTTTTT	CASGLEVGLARTGELFF
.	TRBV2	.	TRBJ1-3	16	TGTGCCAGCAGTCCCTTGTCTTCGGTCTCTGGAAACACCATATATTTT	CASSPLSSVSGNTIYF
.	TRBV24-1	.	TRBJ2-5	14	TGTGCCACCAGTGAGTCAGGGGTGGGAGAGACCCAGTACTTC	CATSESGVGETQYF
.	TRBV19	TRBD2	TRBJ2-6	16	TGTGCCAGTAGTTCCACGGGGGGTGGTGGGGCCAACGTCCTGACTTTC	CASSSTGGGGANVLTF
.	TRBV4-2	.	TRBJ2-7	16	TGTGCCAGCAGCCGTCTATCGGGGGGCTGGTCCTACGAGCAGTACTTC	CASSRLSGGWSYEQYF
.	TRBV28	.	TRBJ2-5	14	TGTGCCAGCAGTTTTTCAACTGCGCAAGAGACCCAGTACTTC	CASSFSTAQETQYF
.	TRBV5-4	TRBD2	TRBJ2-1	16	TGTGCCAGCAGCTTGCGACTAGCGGGAGGGCCGGGTGAGCAGTTCTTC	CASSLRLAGGPGEQFF
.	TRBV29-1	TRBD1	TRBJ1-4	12	TGCAGCGTCCAGGGGGCTAACGAAAAACTGTTTTTT	CSVQGANEKLFF
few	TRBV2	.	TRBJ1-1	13	TGTGCCAGCAGTGAAGGACAGGTTTCCGAAGCTTTCTTT	CASSEGQVSEAFF
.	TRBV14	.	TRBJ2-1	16	TGTGCCAGCAGCCAAGACACAGGGAGCTCCTACAATGAGCAGTTCTTC	CASSQDTGSSYNEQFF
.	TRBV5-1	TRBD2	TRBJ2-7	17	TGCGCCAGCAGTTTAGGATCGGGACTAGCGGTGTCCTACGAGCAGTACTTC	CASSLGSGLAVSYEQYF
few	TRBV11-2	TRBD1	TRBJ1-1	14	TGTGCCAGCAGCTTCTACAGGGGCAACGCTGAAGCTTTCTTT	CASSFYRGNAEAFF
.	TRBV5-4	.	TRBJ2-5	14	TGTGCCAGCAGCCTACCTGGACATCAAGAGACCCAGTACTTC	CASSLPGHQETQYF
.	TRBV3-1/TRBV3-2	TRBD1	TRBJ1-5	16	TGTGCCAGCAGCCGTGGGACAGGGGGACCTAATCAGCCCCAGCATTTT	CASSRGTGGPNQPQHF
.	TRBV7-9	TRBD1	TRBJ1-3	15	TGTGCCAGCAGCCGGGACAGGGTCACTGGAAACACCATATATTTT	CASSRDRVTGNTIYF